This is a list of T cell receptor beta chains from one sample in a study of blood T cell repertoires in COVID-19. Using immunoSEQ multiplex PCR, the repertoire was profiled, and TCRdb retains in-frame clones only, with some absent. The sample records about 190,000 clones, around nine tenths being singletons. The sample was peripheral blood. All receptors come from a man in his thirties or forties with acute or convalescent COVID-19. CDR3s leave out the opening cysteine and the closing phenylalanine or tryptophan. Not every row has a clone size; where given, it reads once, few, many or a size class.

size | J | V | CDR3
- | TRBJ2-7 | TRBV4-1 | ASSQAQRSYEQY
- | TRBJ2-7 | TRBV7-2 | ASSRRAIAGGRSYEQY
few | TRBJ1-1 | TRBV28 | ASSLTRVRAF
- | TRBJ2-1 | TRBV19 | ASSIGDMNEQF
- | TRBJ1-1 | TRBV12-5 | ASGKTANTEAF
- | TRBJ1-2 | TRBV19 | ASTLQGVYGYT
- | TRBJ2-3 | TRBV11-2 | ASSQGTGLSDTQY
- | TRBJ1-6 | TRBV30 | AWRQINSPLH
once | TRBJ2-1 | TRBV7-9 | ASSPHPRQGAQANEQF
- | TRBJ2-1 | TRBV6-5 | ASEGTGVNEQF
once | TRBJ2-7 | TRBV7-2 | ASSLVLLAGDSYEQY
- | TRBJ1-1 | TRBV7-9 | ASSPGSQTEAF
- | TRBJ1-5 | TRBV28 | ASSFPGASNQPQH
- | TRBJ1-2 | TRBV28 | ASSSPMEYT
- | TRBJ2-4 | TRBV5-6 | ASNEGGLAKNIQY
- | TRBJ2-2 | TRBV7-9 | ASSSPRLAGGQKLF
- | TRBJ1-5 | TRBV7-9 | ASSATGNGNQPQH
- | TRBJ2-2 | TRBV7-2 | ASSSTGNTGELF
- | TRBJ1-1 | TRBV5-1 | ASSLQANTEAF
- | TRBJ2-1 | TRBV7-9 | ASSSLRVSSYNEQF
once | TRBJ1-1 | TRBV27 | ASSGVRRMNTEAF
- | TRBJ1-3 | TRBV30 | AWSLRGNTIY
- | TRBJ1-1 | TRBV6-6 | ASRQDGNTEAF
- | TRBJ2-2 | TRBV5-1 | ASSFVRGQGKTGELF
- | TRBJ1-3 | TRBV6-2/TRBV6-3 | ASSFTDRWGQGGNTIY
- | TRBJ2-7 | TRBV29-1 | SVGGEEDSRQY
- | TRBJ2-3 | TRBV7-9 | ASSSPLAGEDTQY
- | TRBJ1-2 | TRBV6-5 | ASIKGTAYGYT